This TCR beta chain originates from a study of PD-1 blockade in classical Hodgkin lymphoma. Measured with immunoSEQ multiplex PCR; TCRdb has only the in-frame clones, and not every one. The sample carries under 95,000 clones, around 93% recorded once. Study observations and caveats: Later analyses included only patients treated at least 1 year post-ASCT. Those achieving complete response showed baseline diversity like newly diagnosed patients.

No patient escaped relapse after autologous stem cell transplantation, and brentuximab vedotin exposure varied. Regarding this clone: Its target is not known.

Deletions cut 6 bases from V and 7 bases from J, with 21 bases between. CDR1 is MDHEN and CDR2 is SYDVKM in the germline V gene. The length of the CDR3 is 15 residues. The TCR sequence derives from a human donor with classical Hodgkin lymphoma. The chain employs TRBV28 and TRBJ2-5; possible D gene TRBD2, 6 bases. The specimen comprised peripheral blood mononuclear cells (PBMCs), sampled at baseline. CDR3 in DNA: TGTGCCAGCAGGGCTAACCGGGACTCTGAGGGGACCCAGTACTTC. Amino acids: CASRANRDSEGTQYF. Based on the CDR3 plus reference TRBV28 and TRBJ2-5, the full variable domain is DVKVTQSSRYLVKRTGEKVFLECVQDMDHENMFWYRQDPGLGLRLIYFSYDVKMKEKGDIPEGYSVSREKKERFSLILESASTNQTSMYLCASRANRDSEGTQYFGPGTRLLVL.